The 22 T cell receptor beta chains below were found in one sample sequenced in a study of CD8 T cells in Susac syndrome. RNA totalling roughly 0.45 to 1 ug underwent reverse transcription with random hexamers. A single record per CDR3 protein comes from TCRdb applying MiXCR to the immunoSEQ multiplex PCR reads. The sample holds approximately 210,000 distinct CDR3 sequences, approximately 94% seen once. Specimen: CD4+ T cells from PBMCs. These receptors were collected from a human donor with Susac syndrome.

V usage is TRBV7-9 and J usage is TRBJ1-2; D is uncertain. Germline CDR1 is SEHNR and CDR2 is FQNEAQ (reference sequence). The CDR3 length is 13 residues. The germline V and J ends were trimmed by 5 bases and 4 bases, with 11 bases remaining between them. CDR3 sequence: CASSPSMIYGYTF. DNA of the CDR3: TGTGCCAGCAGCCCCTCAATGATCTATGGCTACACCTTC.

This chain links TRBV6-2 or TRBV6-3 with TRBJ1-1; no reliable D call. The CDR3 consists of 11 residues. Trimming shortened V by 2 bases and J by 10 bases, and 8 bases separated the two germline ends. Germline CDR1 and CDR2: MNHEY and SVGEGT. CDR3 in DNA: TGTGCCAGCAGTTACCCTCCCGCAGCTTTCTTT. Its protein product is CASSYPPAAFF.

The chain combines TRBV20-1 with TRBJ1-2, with D unresolved. There are 14 residues in the CDR3. The V end was cut by 4 bases, the J end by 0 bases, with 12 bases between. Germline V gene lookup returns CDR1 DFQATT and CDR2 SNEGSKA (reference sequence). The CDR3 protein is CSATGPSANYGYTF. CDR3 sequence (DNA): TGCAGTGCTACCGGCCCTTCAGCTAACTATGGCTACACCTTC.

The V call is TRBV9, the J call TRBJ1-2; D unresolved. CDR3 length: 15 amino acids. Germline-derived CDR1 and CDR2 are SGDLS and YYNGEE. With 4 bases removed from V and 8 bases from J, the gap between germline ends came to 21 bases. The CDR3 DNA is TGTGCCAGCAGCTCAAGAGACCCGGGTAGTCGGGGCTACACCTTC. This gives the protein CASSSRDPGSRGYTF.

The chain links TRBV20-1 to TRBJ2-5, with TRBD2 matching 11 bases. Unmatched junction bases numbered 8, after V lost 3 bases and J lost 5 bases. The CDR3 has 15 amino acids. Germline-derived CDR1 and CDR2 are DFQATT and SNEGSKA (reference sequence). Here the CDR3 reads CSASLVAGGLETQYF. The CDR3 nucleotides are TGCAGTGCTAGTTTGGTAGCGGGGGGGCTGGAGACCCAGTACTTC.

V and J are TRBV20-1 and TRBJ2-2; D is possibly TRBD1 (6 bases). Trimming took off 3 bases at V and 0 bases at J, with 8 bases between the two ends. CDR1 and CDR2 from the germline V gene are DFQATT and SNEGSKA (reference sequence). The CDR3 contains 14 residues. The chain's CDR3 is CSARTGANTGELFF. The CDR3 DNA reads as TGCAGTGCTAGGACAGGAGCGAACACCGGGGAGCTGTTTTTT.

This chain joins TRBV19 and TRBJ2-7, with 12 bases aligning to TRBD1. The junction had 15 bases not matched to a gene; V was cut back by 3 bases and J by 6 bases. The CDR3 runs to 18 residues. Germline V gene sequence: CDR1 LNHDA, CDR2 SQIVND (reference sequence). CDR3 in amino acids: CASSILAGTGGDPREQYF. CDR3 DNA: TGTGCCAGTAGTATCCTTGCCGGGACAGGGGGCGACCCCCGCGAGCAGTACTTC.

The chain couples TRBV7-9 to TRBJ1-1, with D possibly matching TRBD1 (5 bases). Trimming left V 5 bases short and J 3 bases short, with 13 bases between. Germline-derived CDR1 and CDR2 are SEHNR and FQNEAQ (reference sequence). The CDR3 runs to 14 residues. The CDR3 loop reads CASSPLLGHTEAFF. As DNA, the CDR3 is TGTGCCAGCAGCCCGCTTCTGGGGCACACTGAAGCTTTCTTT.

The chain uses TRBV5-6 and TRBJ1-6; D uncertain. This CDR3 is 13 amino acids long. CDR1 and CDR2 from the germline V gene are SGHDT and YYEEEE. V lost 1 base to trimming and J lost 8 bases, with 7 bases between them. The CDR3 DNA reads TGTGCCAGCAGCTTGACCTCGGATTCACCCCTCCACTTT. Its protein product is CASSLTSDSPLHF.

CDR3 in DNA: TGCGCCAGCAGCCAAGACGGTAGCGGCGGGGGTGCACAAGAGACCCAGTACTTC. As protein: CASSQDGSGGGAQETQYF. The genes are TRBV4-3 and TRBJ2-5, with TRBD2 matching over 7 bases. The CDR3 sequence is 18 residues long. J lost 2 bases, V lost 0 bases, and 12 bases had no gene match. CDR1 is LGHNA, CDR2 YSLEER, per germline.

The chain recombines TRBV12-3 or TRBV12-4 with TRBJ1-2, with 10 bases fitting TRBD1. Trimming cost V 6 bases and J 4 bases; bases outside gene matches: 2. The CDR3 has 13 amino acids. CDR3 nucleotides: TGTGCCAGCAGGACAGGGGGCAGCTATGGCTACACCTTC. Protein product: CASRTGGSYGYTF.

This chain joins TRBV29-1 and TRBJ2-6; D gene uncertain. The CDR3 loop spans 13 amino acids. Germline values: CDR1 SQVTM, CDR2 ANQGSEA. Deletions cut 7 bases from V and 2 bases from J, with 9 bases between. The CDR3 DNA is TGCAGCGCCGGGCCGCCTGGGGCCAACGTCCTGACTTTC. It codes for CSAGPPGANVLTF.

The V and J genes are TRBV11-2 and TRBJ1-1, with D possibly TRBD1 on 6 matching bases. The V end lost 4 bases, the J end lost 11 bases, and 14 bases lay between the germline ends. In germline, CDR1 is SGHAT, CDR2 FQNNGV. This CDR3 is 12 amino acids long. CDR3 residues: CASSSSTGGAFF. CDR3 nucleotide sequence: TGTGCCAGCAGCTCCTCGACAGGCGGGGCTTTCTTT.

V usage is TRBV30 and J usage is TRBJ1-3; D gene unclear. The CDR3 is 12 amino acids. Deletions cut 7 bases from V and 4 bases from J, with 11 bases between. From germline, CDR1 is GTSNPN and CDR2 SVGIG (reference sequence). The CDR3 DNA sequence: TGTGCCTTTTCATGGGCCGGAAACACCATATATTTT. The encoded protein is CAFSWAGNTIYF. Supplemented by reference TRBV30 and TRBJ1-3, the full variable domain reads SQTIHQWPATLVQPVGSPLSLECTVEGTSNPNLYWYRQAAGRGLQLLFYSVGIGQISSEVPQNLSASRPQDRQFILSSKKLLLSDSGFYLCAFSWAGNTIYFGEGSWLTVV.

This sequence joins TRBV19 and TRBJ1-1; D gene unclear. The ends were cut back, 4 bases at V and 2 bases at J, with 8 bases in the middle. CDR3 length equals 13 residues. The germline CDR1 and CDR2 sequences are LNHDA and SQIVND (reference sequence). The CDR3 is CASSTQRNTEAFF. DNA of the CDR3: TGTGCCAGTAGTACCCAGCGAAACACTGAAGCTTTCTTT.

The CDR3 loop is CASSLGLGWTDTQYF. CDR3 bases: TGTGCCAGCAGCCTAGGTCTGGGATGGACAGATACGCAGTATTTT. The chain is built from TRBV11-3 and TRBJ2-3; no reliable D call. Trimming left V 5 bases short and J 3 bases short, with 15 bases between. The CDR3 has 15 amino acids. In germline, CDR1 is SGHNT, CDR2 YENEEA.

The J gene is TRBJ1-4, the V gene TRBV5-1; maybe TRBD1 (6 bases). V was shortened by 0 bases and J by 3 bases, with 9 bases between the two germline ends. CDR1 and CDR2 from the germline V gene are SGHRS and YFSETQ. The CDR3 consists of 15 residues. CDR3 sequence (DNA): TGCGCCAGCAGCTTGGGGACAGCGGCTAATGAAAAACTGTTTTTT. This translates into CASSLGTAANEKLFF.

The count of this clonotype is one. This chain uses TRBV6-2 or TRBV6-3 with TRBJ1-2; D call uncertain. Germline CDR1 and CDR2: MNHEY and SVGEGT. This CDR3 is built from 12 residues. The V end lost 8 bases, the J end lost 0 bases, and 7 bases lay between the germline ends. The CDR3 sequence is CASLGANYGYTF. DNA of the CDR3: TGTGCCAGCCTTGGGGCTAACTATGGCTACACCTTC.

The chain recombines TRBV4-2 with TRBJ1-5, with unresolved D. The length of the CDR3 is 16 residues. CDR1 is LGHNA, CDR2 YNFKEQ, per germline. V was cut by 0 bases and J by 7 bases, with 16 bases left in between. The CDR3 DNA sequence: TGTGCCAGCAGCCAAGAAACGCCAGACATGGGCCAGCCCCAGCATTTT. Encoded protein: CASSQETPDMGQPQHF.

The chain combines TRBV28 with TRBJ2-1; TRBD2 agrees at 8 bases. Looked up from germline, CDR1 is MDHEN and CDR2 is SYDVKM. This CDR3 has 17 amino acids. Trimming cost V 2 bases and J 2 bases; bases outside gene matches: 8. This CDR3 is CASSLTLGGGTYNEQFF. Here the CDR3 DNA reads TGTGCCAGCAGTTTAACGTTAGGCGGGGGGACCTACAATGAGCAGTTCTTC.

V and J are TRBV20-1 and TRBJ1-1; D perhaps matches TRBD1 (6 bases). The V gene lost 0 bases and the J gene lost 6 bases, with 23 bases spanning the gap. CDR1 is DFQATT and CDR2 is SNEGSKA in the germline V gene (reference sequence). The CDR3 has 17 residues. The CDR3 loop is CSARDPKQGRRWSEAFF. CDR3 DNA: TGCAGTGCTAGAGATCCCAAACAGGGTCGCCGTTGGTCTGAAGCTTTCTTT.

This chain links TRBV4-3 with TRBJ2-5, with a tentative D call TRBD1 (6 bases). The CDR3 covers 17 residues. Trimming cost V 0 bases and J 8 bases, with 22 bases left between them. In germline, CDR1 is LGHNA, CDR2 YSLEER. CDR3 loop: CASSQDPPRGILYTQYF. CDR3 coding DNA: TGCGCCAGCAGCCAAGATCCCCCCAGGGGAATCTTGTATACCCAGTACTTC.